This T cell receptor beta chain originates from a study of monozygotic twins with inflammatory bowel disease. Germline CDR1 SGHRS, CDR2 YFSETQ. The length of the CDR3 is 16 residues. TCRdb re-called the 5' RACE reads; every CDR3 protein appears as one record, without DNA. Its listing shows 190,000 or so distinct CDR3 sequences. The sequenced sample was blood. The receptor's source is a human donor with ulcerative colitis or Crohn's disease, or a healthy co-twin of an affected twin (not recorded which). The V call is TRBV5-1, the J call TRBJ2-7; the TCRdb call, TRBD2, lacks DNA for checking. CDR3 residues: CASSLGSSGGPYEQYF.